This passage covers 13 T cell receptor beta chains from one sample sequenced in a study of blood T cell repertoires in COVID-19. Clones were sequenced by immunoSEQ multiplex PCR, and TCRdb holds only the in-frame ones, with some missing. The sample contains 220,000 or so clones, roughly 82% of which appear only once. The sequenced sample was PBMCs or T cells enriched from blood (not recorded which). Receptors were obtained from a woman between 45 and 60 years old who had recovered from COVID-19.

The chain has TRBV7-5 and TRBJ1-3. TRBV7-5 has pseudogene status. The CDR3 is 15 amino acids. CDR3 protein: CARSPPRGEGNTIYF. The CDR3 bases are TGTGCCAGAAGCCCCCCACGTGGGGAGGGAAACACCATATATTTT.

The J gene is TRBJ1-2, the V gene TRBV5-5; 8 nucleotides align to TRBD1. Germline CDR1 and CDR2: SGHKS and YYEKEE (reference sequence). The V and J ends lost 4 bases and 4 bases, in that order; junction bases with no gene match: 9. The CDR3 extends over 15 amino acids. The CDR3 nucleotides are TGTGCCAGCAGCGAGGGACAGGCCGTCTCCTATGGCTACACCTTC. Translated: CASSEGQAVSYGYTF.

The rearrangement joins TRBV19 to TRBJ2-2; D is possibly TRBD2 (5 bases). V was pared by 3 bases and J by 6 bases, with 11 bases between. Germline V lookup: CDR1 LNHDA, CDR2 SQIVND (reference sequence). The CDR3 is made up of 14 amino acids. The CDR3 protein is CASSIRRAAGELFF. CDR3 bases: TGTGCCAGTAGTATCAGGCGGGCGGCCGGGGAGCTGTTTTTT.

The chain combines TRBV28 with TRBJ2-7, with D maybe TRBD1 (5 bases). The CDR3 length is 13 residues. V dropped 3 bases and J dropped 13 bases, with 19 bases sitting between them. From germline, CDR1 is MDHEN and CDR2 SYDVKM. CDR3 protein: CASSLPLIDSPYF. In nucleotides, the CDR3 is TGTGCCAGCAGTTTGCCACTAATCGACAGTCCCTACTTC.

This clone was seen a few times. The CDR3 is CASRGGAIGFYGYTF. The CDR3 nucleotides read TGCGCCAGCCGTGGTGGAGCGATAGGCTTCTATGGCTACACCTTC. The gene calls are TRBV4-1 and TRBJ1-2; D remains unclear. V gave up 8 bases and J gave up 4 bases, with 20 bases separating them. Germline CDR1 is MGHRA and CDR2 is YSYEKL. The CDR3 is 15 residues long.

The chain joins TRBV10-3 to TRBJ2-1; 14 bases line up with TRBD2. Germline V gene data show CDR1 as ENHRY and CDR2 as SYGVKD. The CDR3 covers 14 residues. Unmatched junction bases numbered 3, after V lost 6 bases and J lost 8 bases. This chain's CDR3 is CAIRGTSGSDEQFF. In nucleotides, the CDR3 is TGTGCCATCAGGGGGACTAGCGGGAGCGATGAGCAGTTCTTC.

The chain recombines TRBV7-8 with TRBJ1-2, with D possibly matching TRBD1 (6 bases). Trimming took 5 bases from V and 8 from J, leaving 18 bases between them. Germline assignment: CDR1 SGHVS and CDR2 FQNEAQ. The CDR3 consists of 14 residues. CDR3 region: CASSPAPTGKGYTF. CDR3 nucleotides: TGTGCCAGCAGCCCCGCCCCCACAGGGAAGGGCTACACCTTC. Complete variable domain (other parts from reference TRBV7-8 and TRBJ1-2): GAGVSQSPRYKVAKRGQDVALRCDPISGHVSLFWYQQALGQGPEFLTYFQNEAQLDKSGLPSDRFFAERPEGSVSTLKIQRTQQEDSAVYLCASSPAPTGKGYTFGSGTRLTVV.

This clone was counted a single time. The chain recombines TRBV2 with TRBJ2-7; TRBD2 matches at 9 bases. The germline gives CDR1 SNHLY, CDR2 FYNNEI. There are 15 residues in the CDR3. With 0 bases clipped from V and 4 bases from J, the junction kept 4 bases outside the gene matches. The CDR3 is CASSEASGSPYEQYF. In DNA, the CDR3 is TGTGCCAGCAGTGAAGCTAGCGGGAGCCCTTACGAGCAGTACTTC. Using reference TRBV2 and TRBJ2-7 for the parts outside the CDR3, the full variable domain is EPEVTQTPSHQVTQMGQEVILRCVPISNHLYFYWYRQILGQKVEFLVSFYNNEISEKSEIFDDQFSVERPDGSNFTLKIRSTKLEDSAMYFCASSEASGSPYEQYFGPGTRLTVT.

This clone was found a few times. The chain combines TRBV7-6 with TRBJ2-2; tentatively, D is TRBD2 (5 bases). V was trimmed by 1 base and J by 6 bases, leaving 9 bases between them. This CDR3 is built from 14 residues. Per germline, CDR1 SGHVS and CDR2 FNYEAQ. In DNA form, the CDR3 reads TGTGCCAGCAGCTTAGGGCGGGTGGCCGGGGAGCTGTTTTTT. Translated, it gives CASSLGRVAGELFF.

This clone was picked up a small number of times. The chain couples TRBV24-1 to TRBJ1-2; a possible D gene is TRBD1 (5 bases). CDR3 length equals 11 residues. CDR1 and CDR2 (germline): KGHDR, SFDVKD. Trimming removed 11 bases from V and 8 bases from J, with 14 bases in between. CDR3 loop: CAMRQSGGYTF. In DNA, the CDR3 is TGTGCCATGAGACAGAGTGGGGGCTACACCTTC.

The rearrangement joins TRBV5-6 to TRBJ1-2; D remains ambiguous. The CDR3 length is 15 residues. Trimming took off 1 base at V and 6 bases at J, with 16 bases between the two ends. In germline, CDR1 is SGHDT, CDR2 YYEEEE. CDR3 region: CASSLLSPGSHGYTF. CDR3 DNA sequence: TGTGCCAGCAGCTTGCTTTCCCCGGGGTCGCATGGCTACACCTTC.

The CDR3 protein is CASSSGLRDQPQHF. The DNA for the CDR3 is TGTGCCAGCTCCTCGGGACTAAGGGATCAGCCCCAGCATTTT. The chain joins TRBV6-6 to TRBJ1-5, with a tentative D call TRBD1 (5 bases). In germline, CDR1 is MNHNY, CDR2 SVGAGI (reference sequence). The CDR3 is 14 amino acids. V was pared by 8 bases and J by 5 bases, with 16 bases between.

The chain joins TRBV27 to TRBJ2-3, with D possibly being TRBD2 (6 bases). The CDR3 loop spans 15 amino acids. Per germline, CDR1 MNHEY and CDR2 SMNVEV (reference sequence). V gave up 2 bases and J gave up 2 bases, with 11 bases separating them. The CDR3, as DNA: TGTGCCAGCAGTTTACTAGCGTCAATCACAGATACGCAGTATTTT. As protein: CASSLLASITDTQYF.